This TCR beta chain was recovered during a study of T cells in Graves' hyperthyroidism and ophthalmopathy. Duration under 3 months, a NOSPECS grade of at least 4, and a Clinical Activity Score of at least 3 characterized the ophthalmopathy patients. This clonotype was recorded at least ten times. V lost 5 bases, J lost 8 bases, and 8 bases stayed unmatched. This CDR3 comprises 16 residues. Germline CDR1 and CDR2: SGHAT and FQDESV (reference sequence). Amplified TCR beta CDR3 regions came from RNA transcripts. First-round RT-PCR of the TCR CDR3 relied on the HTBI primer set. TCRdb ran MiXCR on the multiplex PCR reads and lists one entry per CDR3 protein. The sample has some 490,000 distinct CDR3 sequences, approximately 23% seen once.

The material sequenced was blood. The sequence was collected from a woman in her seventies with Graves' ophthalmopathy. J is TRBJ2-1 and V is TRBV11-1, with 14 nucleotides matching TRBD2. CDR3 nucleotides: TGTGCCAGCAGCCTAGGGACTAGCGGGAGTAGACATGAGCAGTTCTTC. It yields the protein CASSLGTSGSRHEQFF.